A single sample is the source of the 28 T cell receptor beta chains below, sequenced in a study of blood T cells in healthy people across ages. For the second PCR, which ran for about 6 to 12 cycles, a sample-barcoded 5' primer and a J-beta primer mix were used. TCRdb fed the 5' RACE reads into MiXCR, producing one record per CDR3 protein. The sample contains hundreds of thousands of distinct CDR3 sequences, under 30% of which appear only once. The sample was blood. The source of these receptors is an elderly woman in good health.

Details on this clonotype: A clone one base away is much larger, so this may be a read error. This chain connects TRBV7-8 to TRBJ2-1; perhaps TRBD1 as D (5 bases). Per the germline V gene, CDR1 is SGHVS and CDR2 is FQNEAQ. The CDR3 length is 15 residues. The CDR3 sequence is CAGSADRQPLNEQFF. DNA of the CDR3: TGTGCCGGCAGCGCGGATCGACAGCCGCTCAATGAGCAGTTCTTC. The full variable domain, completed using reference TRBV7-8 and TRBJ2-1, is GAGVSQSPRYKVAKRGQDVALRCDPISGHVSLFWYQQALGQGPEFLTYFQNEAQLDKSGLPSDRFFAERPEGSVSTLKIQRTQQEDSAVYLCAGSADRQPLNEQFFGPGTRLTVL.

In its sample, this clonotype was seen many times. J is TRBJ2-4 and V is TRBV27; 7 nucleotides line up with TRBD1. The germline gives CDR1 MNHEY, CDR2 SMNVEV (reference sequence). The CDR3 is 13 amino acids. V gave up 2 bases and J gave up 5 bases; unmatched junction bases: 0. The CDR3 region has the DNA TGTGCCAGCAGTTTAAGGGGGCAAAACATTCAGTACTTC. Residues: CASSLRGQNIQYF.

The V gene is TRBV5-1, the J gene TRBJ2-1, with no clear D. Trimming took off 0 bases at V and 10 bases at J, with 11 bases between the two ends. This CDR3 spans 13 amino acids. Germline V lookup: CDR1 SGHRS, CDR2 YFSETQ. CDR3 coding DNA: TGCGCCAGCAGCTTGGCCATCGGCGGAGAGCAGTTCTTC. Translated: CASSLAIGGEQFF. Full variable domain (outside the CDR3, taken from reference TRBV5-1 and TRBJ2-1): KAGVTQTPRYLIKTRGQQVTLSCSPISGHRSVSWYQQTPGQGLQFLFEYFSETQRNKGNFPGRFSGRQFSNSRSEMNVSTLELGDSALYLCASSLAIGGEQFFGPGTRLTVL.

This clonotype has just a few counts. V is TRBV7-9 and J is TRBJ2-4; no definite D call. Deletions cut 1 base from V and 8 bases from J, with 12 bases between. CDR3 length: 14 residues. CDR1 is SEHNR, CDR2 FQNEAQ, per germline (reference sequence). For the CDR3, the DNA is TGTGCCAGCAGCTTAGAGAACCCCGAGGACATTCAGTACTTC. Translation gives CASSLENPEDIQYF.

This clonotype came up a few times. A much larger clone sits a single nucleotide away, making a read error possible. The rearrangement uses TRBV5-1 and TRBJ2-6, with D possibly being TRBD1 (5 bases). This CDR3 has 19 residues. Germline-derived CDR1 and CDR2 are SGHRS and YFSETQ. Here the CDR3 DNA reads TGCGCCAGCAGCTTGACTGCGACAGCCATAACCTCTGGGGCCAACGTCCGGACTTTC. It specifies CASSLTATAITSGANVRTF.

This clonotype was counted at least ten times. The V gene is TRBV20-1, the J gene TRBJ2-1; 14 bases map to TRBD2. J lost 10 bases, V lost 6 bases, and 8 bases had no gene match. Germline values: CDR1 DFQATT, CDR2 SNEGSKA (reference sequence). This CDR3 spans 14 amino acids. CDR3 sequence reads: CSADRLAGGQEQFF. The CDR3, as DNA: TGCAGTGCGGATCGACTAGCGGGGGGGCAGGAGCAGTTCTTC.

The CDR3 DNA is TGTGCCACCAGCAGGGAGACAGGGGAAGAGGAAAAACTGTTTTTT. Its protein product is CATSRETGEEEKLFF. V and J are TRBV15 and TRBJ1-4; 8 positions match TRBD1. V dropped 3 bases and J dropped 8; count of bases not matched to a gene: 8. CDR1 and CDR2 from the germline V gene are LNHNV and YYDKDF (reference sequence). The length of the CDR3 is 15 residues.

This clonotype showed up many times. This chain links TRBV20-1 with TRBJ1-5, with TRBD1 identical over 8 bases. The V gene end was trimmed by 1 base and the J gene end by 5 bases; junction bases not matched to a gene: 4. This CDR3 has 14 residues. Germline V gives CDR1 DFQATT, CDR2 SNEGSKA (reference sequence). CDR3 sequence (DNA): TGCAGTGCTAGAGCAGGGGGCGCCTATCAGCCCCAGCATTTT. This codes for CSARAGGAYQPQHF.

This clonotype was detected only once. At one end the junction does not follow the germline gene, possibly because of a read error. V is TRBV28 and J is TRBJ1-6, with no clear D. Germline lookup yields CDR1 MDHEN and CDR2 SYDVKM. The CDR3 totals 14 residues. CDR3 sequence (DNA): TGTGCCAGCAGTTTATCCCCAAGGAATTCACCCCCCCACTTT. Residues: CASSLSPRNSPPHF. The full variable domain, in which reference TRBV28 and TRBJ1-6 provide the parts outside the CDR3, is DVKVTQSSRYLVKRTGEKVFLECVQDMDHENMFWYRQDPGLGLRLIYFSYDVKMKEKGDIPEGYSVSREKKERFSLILESASTNQTSMYLCASSLSPRNSPPHFGNGTRLTVT.

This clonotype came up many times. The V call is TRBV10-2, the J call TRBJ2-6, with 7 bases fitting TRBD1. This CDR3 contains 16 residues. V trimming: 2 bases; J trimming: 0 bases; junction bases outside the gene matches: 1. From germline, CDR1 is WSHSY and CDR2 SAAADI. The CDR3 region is CASSETGVSGANVLTF. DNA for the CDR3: TGCGCCAGCAGTGAGACAGGGGTCTCTGGGGCCAACGTCCTGACTTTC.

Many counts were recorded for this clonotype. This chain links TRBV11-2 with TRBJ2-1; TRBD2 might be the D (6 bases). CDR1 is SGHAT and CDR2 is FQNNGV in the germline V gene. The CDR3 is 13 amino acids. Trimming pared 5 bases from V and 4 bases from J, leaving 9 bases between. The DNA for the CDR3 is TGTGCCAGCAGCACGGGACTTTACAATGAGCAGTTCTTC. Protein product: CASSTGLYNEQFF.

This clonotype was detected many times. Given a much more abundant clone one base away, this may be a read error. CDR3 nucleotide sequence: TGTGCCAGCAGCCTCGGACTAGCGGGCACTAATGAGCAGTACTTC. Its translation: CASSLGLAGTNEQYF. The rearrangement joins TRBV7-6 to TRBJ2-5; 11 positions agree with TRBD2. This CDR3 contains 15 residues. J lost 11 bases, V lost 5 bases, and 13 bases had no gene match. Looked up from germline, CDR1 is SGHVS and CDR2 is FNYEAQ.

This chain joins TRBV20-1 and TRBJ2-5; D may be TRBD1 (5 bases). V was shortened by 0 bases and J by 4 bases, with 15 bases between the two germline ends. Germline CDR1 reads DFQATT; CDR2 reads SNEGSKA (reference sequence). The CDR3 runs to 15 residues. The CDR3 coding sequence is TGCAGTGCTAGAGATAGGAAGGGGATTCGAGAGACCCAGTACTTC. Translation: CSARDRKGIRETQYF.

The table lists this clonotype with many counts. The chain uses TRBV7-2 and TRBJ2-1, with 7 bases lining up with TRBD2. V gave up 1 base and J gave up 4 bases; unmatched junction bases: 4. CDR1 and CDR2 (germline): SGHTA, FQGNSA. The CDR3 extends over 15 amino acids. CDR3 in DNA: TGTGCCAGCAGCTTAGGCTCTAGCGGTTACAATGAGCAGTTCTTC. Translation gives CASSLGSSGYNEQFF.

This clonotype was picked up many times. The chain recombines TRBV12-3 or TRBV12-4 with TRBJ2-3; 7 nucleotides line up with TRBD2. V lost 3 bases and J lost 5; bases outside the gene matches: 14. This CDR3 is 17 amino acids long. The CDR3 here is CASSFSAGAGVEDTQYF. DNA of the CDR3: TGTGCCAGCAGTTTTTCGGCGGGTGCGGGGGTTGAAGATACGCAGTATTTT.

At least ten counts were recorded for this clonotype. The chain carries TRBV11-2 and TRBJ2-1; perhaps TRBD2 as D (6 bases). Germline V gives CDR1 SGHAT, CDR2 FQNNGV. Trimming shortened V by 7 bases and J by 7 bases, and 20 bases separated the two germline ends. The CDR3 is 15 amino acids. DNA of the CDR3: TGTGCCAGCACCGAAACCGGGGGTCCTACGAATGAGCAGTTCTTC. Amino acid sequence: CASTETGGPTNEQFF. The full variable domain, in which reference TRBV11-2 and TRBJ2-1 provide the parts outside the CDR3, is EAGVAQSPRYKIIEKRQSVAFWCNPISGHATLYWYQQILGQGPKLLIQFQNNGVVDDSQLPKDRFSAERLKGVDSTLKIQPAKLEDSAVYLCASTETGGPTNEQFFGPGTRLTVL.

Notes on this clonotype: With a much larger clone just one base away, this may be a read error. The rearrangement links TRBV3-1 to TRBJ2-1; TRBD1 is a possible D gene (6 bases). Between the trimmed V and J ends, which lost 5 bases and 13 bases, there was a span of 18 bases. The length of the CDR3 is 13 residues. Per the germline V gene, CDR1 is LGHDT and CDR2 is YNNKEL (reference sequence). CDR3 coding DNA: TGTGCCAGCAGCGGGACACAGACACAGACCCAGTTCTTC. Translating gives CASSGTQTQTQFF.

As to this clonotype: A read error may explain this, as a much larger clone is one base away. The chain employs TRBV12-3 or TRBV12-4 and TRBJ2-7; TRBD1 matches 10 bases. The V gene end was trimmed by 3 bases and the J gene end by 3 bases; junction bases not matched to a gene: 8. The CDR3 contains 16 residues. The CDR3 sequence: CASSLLAGTGDYEQYF. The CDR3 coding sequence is TGTGCCAGCAGTTTGTTGGCCGGGACAGGGGACTACGAGCAGTACTTC.

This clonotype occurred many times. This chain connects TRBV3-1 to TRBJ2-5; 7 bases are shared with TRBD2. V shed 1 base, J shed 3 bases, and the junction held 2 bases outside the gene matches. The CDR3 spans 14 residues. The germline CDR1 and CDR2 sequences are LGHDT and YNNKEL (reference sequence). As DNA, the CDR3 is TGTGCCAGCAGCCAAGGTGGGAGGGAAGAGACCCAGTACTTC. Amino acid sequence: CASSQGGREETQYF.

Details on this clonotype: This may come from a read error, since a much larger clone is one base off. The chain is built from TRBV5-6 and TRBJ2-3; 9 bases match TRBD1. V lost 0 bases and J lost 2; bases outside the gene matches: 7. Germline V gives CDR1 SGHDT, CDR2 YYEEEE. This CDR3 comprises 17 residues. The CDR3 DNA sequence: TGTGCCAGCAGCTTGGTAGACAGGGGGGCTAACACAGATACGCAGTATTTT. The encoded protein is CASSLVDRGANTDTQYF.

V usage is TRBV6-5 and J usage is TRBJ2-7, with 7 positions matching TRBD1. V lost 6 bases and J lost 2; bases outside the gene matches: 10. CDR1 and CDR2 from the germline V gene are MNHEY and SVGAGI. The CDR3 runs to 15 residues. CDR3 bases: TGTGCCAGCAGCCGCGCCGGGGACAGTGCCTACGAGCAGTACTTC. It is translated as CASSRAGDSAYEQYF.

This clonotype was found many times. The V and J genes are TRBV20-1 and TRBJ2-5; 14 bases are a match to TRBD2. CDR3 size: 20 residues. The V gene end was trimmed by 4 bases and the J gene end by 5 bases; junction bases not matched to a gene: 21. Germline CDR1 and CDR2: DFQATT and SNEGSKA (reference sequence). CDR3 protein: CSANRIGKGLAGGYLETQYF. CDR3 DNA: TGCAGTGCTAACCGAATCGGCAAAGGACTAGCGGGGGGATATCTCGAGACCCAGTACTTC.

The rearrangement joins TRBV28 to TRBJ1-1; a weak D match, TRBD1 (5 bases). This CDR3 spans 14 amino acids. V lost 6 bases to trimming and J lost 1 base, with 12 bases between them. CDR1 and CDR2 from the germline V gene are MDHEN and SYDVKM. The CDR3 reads CASSPGDGNTEAFF. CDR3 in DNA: TGTGCCAGCAGCCCCGGGGACGGGAACACTGAAGCTTTCTTT.

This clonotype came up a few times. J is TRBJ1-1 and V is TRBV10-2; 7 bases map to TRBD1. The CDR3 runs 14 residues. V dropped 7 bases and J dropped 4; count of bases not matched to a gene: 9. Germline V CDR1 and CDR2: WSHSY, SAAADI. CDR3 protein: CASKDTGVGTEAFF. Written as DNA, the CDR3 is TGCGCCAGCAAAGATACAGGGGTGGGCACTGAAGCTTTCTTT.

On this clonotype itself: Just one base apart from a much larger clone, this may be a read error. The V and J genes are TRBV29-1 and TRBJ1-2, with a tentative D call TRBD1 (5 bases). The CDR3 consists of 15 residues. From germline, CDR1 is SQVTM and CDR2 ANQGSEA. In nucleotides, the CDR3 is TGCAACGTGCTGACAGTCGACCCATCTAACTATGGCTACACCTTC. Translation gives CNVLTVDPSNYGYTF.

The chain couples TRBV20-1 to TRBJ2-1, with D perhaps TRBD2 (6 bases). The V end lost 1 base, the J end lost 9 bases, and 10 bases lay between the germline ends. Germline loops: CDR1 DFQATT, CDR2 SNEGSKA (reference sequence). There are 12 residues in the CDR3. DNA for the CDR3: TGCAGTGCTAGAGCCGGGGGTGGTGAGCAGTTCTTC. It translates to CSARAGGGEQFF.

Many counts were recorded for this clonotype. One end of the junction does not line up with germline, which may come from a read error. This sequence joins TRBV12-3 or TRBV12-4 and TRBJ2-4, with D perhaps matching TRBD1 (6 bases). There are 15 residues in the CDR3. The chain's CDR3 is CASSLVQGAKNIQYF. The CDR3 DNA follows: TGTGCCAGCAGCTTAGTACAGGGAGCCAAAAACATTCAGTACTTC.

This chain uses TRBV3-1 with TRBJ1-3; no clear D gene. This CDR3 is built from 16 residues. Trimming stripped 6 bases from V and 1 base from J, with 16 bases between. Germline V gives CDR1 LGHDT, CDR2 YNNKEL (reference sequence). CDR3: CASRGLTKGSGNTIYF. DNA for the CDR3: TGTGCCAGCAGAGGACTTACCAAAGGTTCTGGAAACACCATATATTTT.